This T cell receptor (beta chain) was profiled in a study of OX40 agonist ivuxolimab in advanced cancers. Study-wide context: Three individuals attained partial responses, comprising one hepatocellular carcinoma case and two cutaneous melanoma cases. General observations from the study: Those patients achieving a partial response at 0.1-3.0 mg/kg showed among the lowest clonal expansion. The specificity for antigen of the expanded peripheral T cells was not determined.

Patients were ineligible given autoimmune disease history or systemic immunosuppression. Of note for this clone: Antigen: not known. At the DNA level, this CDR3 is encoded by other sequences in the same sample as well.

Data came from immunoSEQ multiplex PCR; TCRdb stores just in-frame clones and leaves some out. The sample includes about 70,000 clones, roughly 83% of them seen just once. CDR3 length: 13 residues. V was clipped by 2 bases and J by 3 bases, with 11 bases between them. CDR1 is GTSNPN, CDR2 SVGIG, per germline (reference sequence). The chain recombines TRBV30 with TRBJ2-7; weak D call: TRBD1 (6 bases). The input for sequencing was CD4+ or CD8+ T cells sorted from blood, taken in a trial of the OX40 agonist ivuxolimab. This TCR came from an adult with an advanced solid tumor such as melanoma, head and neck, liver or kidney cancer. CDR3 residues: CAWSFGQSYEQYF. CDR3 nucleotides: TGTGCCTGGAGTTTCGGACAGAGCTACGAGCAGTACTTC.